This T cell receptor (beta chain) was retrieved from a study of T cell responses to AZD1222 COVID-19 vaccine. Germline CDR1 and CDR2: MGHRA and YSYEKL. CDR3 size: 14 residues. Trimming cost V 4 bases and J 6 bases, with 16 bases left between them. Some clones are missing from TCRdb's copy, which holds only in-frame ones; the method was immunoSEQ multiplex PCR. The sample has about 140,000 clones, 75% to 95% seen once. The chain uses TRBV4-1 and TRBJ2-7, with a possible D match to TRBD2 (6 bases). The input for sequencing was peripheral blood, taken on day 0 of AZD1222 vaccination. This TCR derives from an adult in good health. The CDR3 sequence: CASSPMTSPGEQYF. For the CDR3, the DNA is TGCGCCAGCAGCCCAATGACTAGTCCCGGCGAGCAGTACTTC.